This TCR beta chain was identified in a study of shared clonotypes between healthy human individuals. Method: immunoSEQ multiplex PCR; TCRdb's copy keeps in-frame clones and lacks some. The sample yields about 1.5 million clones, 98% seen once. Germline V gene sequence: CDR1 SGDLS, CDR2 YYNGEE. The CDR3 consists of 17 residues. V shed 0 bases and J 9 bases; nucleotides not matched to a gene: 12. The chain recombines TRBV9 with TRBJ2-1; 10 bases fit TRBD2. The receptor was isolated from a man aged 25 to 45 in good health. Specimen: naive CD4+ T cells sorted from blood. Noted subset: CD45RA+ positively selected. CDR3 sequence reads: CASSVGLAGDLGFEQFF. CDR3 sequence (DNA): TGTGCCAGCAGCGTAGGGCTAGCGGGAGATTTGGGGTTTGAGCAGTTCTTC. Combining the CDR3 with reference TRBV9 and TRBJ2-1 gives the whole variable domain DSGVTQTPKHLITATGQRVTLRCSPRSGDLSVYWYQQSLDQGLQFLIQYYNGEERAKGNILERFSAQQFPDLHSELNLSSLELGDSALYFCASSVGLAGDLGFEQFFGPGTRLTVL.